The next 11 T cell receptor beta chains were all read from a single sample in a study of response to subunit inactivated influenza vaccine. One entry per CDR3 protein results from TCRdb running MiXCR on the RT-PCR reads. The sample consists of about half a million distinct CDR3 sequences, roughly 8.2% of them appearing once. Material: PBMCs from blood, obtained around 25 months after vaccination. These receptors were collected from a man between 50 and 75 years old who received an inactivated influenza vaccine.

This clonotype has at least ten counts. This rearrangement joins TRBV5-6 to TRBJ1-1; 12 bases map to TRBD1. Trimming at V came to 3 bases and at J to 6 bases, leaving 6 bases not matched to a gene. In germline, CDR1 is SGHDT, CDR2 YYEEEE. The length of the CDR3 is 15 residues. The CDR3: CASSSRGTGGSEAFF. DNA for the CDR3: TGTGCCAGCAGCTCACGGGGGACAGGGGGCTCTGAAGCTTTCTTT.

CDR3 region: CASSQAVRLNEKLFF. The DNA of the CDR3 is TGCGCCAGCAGCCAAGCTGTCAGACTTAATGAAAAACTGTTTTTT. V usage is TRBV4-3 and J usage is TRBJ1-4; D gene ambiguous. V lost 1 base and J 4 bases, leaving 10 bases between the germline ends. There are 15 residues in the CDR3. The germline V gene encodes CDR1 LGHNA and CDR2 YSLEER.

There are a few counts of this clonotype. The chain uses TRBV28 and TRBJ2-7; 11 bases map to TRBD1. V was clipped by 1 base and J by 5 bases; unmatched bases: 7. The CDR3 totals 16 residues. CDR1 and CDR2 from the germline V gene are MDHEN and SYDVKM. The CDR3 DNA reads TGTGCCAGCAGTTTATTCGGACAGGGGGCGACGGACGAGCAGTACTTC. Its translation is CASSLFGQGATDEQYF. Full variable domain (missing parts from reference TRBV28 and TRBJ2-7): DVKVTQSSRYLVKRTGEKVFLECVQDMDHENMFWYRQDPGLGLRLIYFSYDVKMKEKGDIPEGYSVSREKKERFSLILESASTNQTSMYLCASSLFGQGATDEQYFGPGTRLTVT.

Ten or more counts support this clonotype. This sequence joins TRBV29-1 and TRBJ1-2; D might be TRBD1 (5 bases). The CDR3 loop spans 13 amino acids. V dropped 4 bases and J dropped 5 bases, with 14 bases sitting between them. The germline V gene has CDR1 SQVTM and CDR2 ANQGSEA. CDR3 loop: CSVGGGTEYGYTF. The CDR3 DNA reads TGCAGCGTTGGGGGTGGGACGGAGTATGGCTACACCTTC.

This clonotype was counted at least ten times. DNA of the CDR3: TGTGCCTGGAGTGTACTAGTTAGTGAGCAGTTCTTC. This sequence encodes CAWSVLVSEQFF. The genes are TRBV30 and TRBJ2-1, with D perhaps matching TRBD2 (5 bases). CDR1 is GTSNPN, CDR2 SVGIG, per germline (reference sequence). The CDR3 is 12 amino acids. Trimming shortened V by 0 bases and J by 9 bases, and 9 bases separated the two germline ends.

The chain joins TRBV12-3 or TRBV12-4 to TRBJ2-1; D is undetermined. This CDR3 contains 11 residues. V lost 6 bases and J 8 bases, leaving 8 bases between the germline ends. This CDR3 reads CASSRHYEQFF. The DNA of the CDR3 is TGTGCCAGCAGCAGACATTATGAGCAGTTCTTC.

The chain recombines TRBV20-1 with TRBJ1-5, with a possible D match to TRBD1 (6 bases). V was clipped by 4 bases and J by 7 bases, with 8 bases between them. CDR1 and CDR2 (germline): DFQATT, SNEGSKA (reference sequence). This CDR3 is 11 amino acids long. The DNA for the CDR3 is TGCAGTGCTAAGGGGGGCCAGCCCCAGCATTTT. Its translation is CSAKGGQPQHF.

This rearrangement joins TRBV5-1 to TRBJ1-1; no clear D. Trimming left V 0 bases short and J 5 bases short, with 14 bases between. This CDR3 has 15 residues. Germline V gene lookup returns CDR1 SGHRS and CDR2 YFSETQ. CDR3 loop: CASSLEVSGWTEAFF. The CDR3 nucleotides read TGCGCCAGCAGCTTGGAAGTCAGTGGGTGGACTGAAGCTTTCTTT.

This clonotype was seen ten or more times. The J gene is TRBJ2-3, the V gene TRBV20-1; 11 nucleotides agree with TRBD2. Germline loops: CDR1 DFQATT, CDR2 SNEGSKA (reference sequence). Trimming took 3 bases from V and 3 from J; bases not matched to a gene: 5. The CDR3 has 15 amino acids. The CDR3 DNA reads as TGCAGTGCTAGCTCCGGGACTAGCGGAACAGATACGCAGTATTTT. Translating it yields CSASSGTSGTDTQYF.

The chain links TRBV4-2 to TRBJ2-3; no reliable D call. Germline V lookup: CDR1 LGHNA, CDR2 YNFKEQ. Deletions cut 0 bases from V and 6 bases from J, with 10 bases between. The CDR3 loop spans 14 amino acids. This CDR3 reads CASSQDQRADTQYF. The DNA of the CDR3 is TGTGCCAGCAGCCAAGATCAAAGGGCGGATACGCAGTATTTT.

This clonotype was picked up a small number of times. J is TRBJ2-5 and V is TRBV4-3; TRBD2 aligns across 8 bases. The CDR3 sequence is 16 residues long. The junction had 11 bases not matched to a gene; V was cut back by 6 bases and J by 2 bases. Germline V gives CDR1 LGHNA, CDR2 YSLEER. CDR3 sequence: CASSRRAGDPQETQYF. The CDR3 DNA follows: TGCGCCAGCAGTCGTAGAGCGGGAGATCCGCAAGAGACCCAGTACTTC.